A single sample is the source of the 25 T cell receptor beta chains below, sequenced in a study of OX40 agonist ivuxolimab in advanced cancers. This table comes from immunoSEQ multiplex PCR, and its TCRdb copy is limited to in-frame clones, with some not included. The sample holds about 31,000 clones; 70% to 90% are singletons and the top ten take around a quarter. Source: CD4+ or CD8+ T cells sorted from blood, taken in a trial of the OX40 agonist ivuxolimab. The receptors originated from an adult with an advanced solid tumor such as melanoma, head and neck, liver or kidney cancer.

This chain connects TRBV5-4 to TRBJ2-1, with 12 bases aligning to TRBD2. The CDR3 is 14 amino acids. Germline CDR1 and CDR2: SGHNT and YYREEE (reference sequence). V was clipped by 9 bases and J by 6 bases; unmatched bases: 7. The CDR3 sequence: CAIKGLAGRNEQFF. The CDR3 DNA sequence: TGTGCCATAAAGGGACTAGCGGGTCGCAATGAGCAGTTCTTC.

This chain links TRBV7-2 with TRBJ2-1; 11 bases are shared with TRBD2. The CDR3 has 13 amino acids. V shed 4 bases and J 10 bases; nucleotides not matched to a gene: 3. Germline lookup yields CDR1 SGHTA and CDR2 FQGNSA. In DNA, the CDR3 is TGTGCCAGCAGCTCACTAGCGGGAGACGAGCAGTTCTTC. The encoded protein is CASSSLAGDEQFF.

V is TRBV29-1 and J is TRBJ2-1; D unresolved. The V gene lost 7 bases and the J gene lost 16 bases, with 26 bases spanning the gap. There are 13 residues in the CDR3. CDR1 and CDR2 from the germline V gene are SQVTM and ANQGSEA. The CDR3 loop is CSAHRDRTGARFF. DNA for the CDR3: TGCAGCGCCCACCGAGACCGCACTGGAGCCCGATTCTTC.

The rearrangement uses TRBV6-6 and TRBJ2-4, with 9 bases identical to TRBD1. CDR1 and CDR2 from the germline V gene are MNHNY and SVGAGI (reference sequence). There are 13 residues in the CDR3. The ends lost 2 bases at V and 8 bases at J; junction bases unmatched: 1. The CDR3 spells CASSYRDRDIQYF. The CDR3 nucleotides read TGTGCCAGCAGTTACCGGGACAGGGACATTCAGTACTTC.

This chain connects TRBV6-5 to TRBJ2-7; TRBD1 matches 8 bases. In germline, CDR1 is MNHEY, CDR2 SVGAGI. The CDR3 sequence is 14 residues long. Germline trimming cut 6 bases from V and 3 bases from J; bases unmatched to any gene: 7. The CDR3 DNA is TGTGCCAGCAGCCTGGACAGGGCAAACTACGAGCAGTACTTC. Translation gives CASSLDRANYEQYF.

This clone was seen only a few times. The CDR3 DNA follows: TGCGCCAGCAGAGGAAATAGTCAGCCCCAGCATTTT. Translated, it gives CASRGNSQPQHF. The chain uses TRBV23-1 and TRBJ1-5; no firm D call. TRBV23-1 belongs to the ORF category, with a function that is uncertain. Trimming cost V 6 bases and J 6 bases, with 9 bases left between them. This CDR3 region has 12 residues.

The chain links TRBV10-3 to TRBJ1-1; 11 bases map to TRBD1. The trim removed 11 bases at V and 4 bases at J, leaving 3 bases unmatched. This CDR3 has 12 amino acids. CDR1 and CDR2 (germline): ENHRY, SYGVKD. In DNA, the CDR3 is TGTGCCGTTGGGACAGGGGGCACTGAAGCTTTCTTT. Amino acid sequence: CAVGTGGTEAFF.

J is TRBJ2-7 and V is TRBV6-1, with TRBD1 matching over 8 bases. The CDR3 is 14 amino acids. With 5 bases clipped from V and 3 bases from J, the junction kept 6 bases outside the gene matches. From germline, CDR1 is MNHNS and CDR2 SASEGT. CDR3 loop: CASSFGTGDYEQYF. In nucleotides, the CDR3 is TGTGCCAGCAGTTTCGGGACAGGCGACTACGAGCAGTACTTC.

This rearrangement joins TRBV4-1 to TRBJ2-7, with 8 bases identical to TRBD2. V dropped 0 bases and J dropped 2; count of bases not matched to a gene: 9. Germline V gene sequence: CDR1 MGHRA, CDR2 YSYEKL. The CDR3 is 17 amino acids. The CDR3 loop reads CASSQEPPGLETYEQYF. The CDR3 region has the DNA TGCGCCAGCAGCCAAGAACCTCCGGGACTAGAGACCTACGAGCAGTACTTC.

The chain couples TRBV10-1 to TRBJ2-7; 8 nucleotides align to TRBD2. The CDR3 is 12 amino acids. Germline-derived CDR1 and CDR2 are WNHNN and SYGVQD (reference sequence). Unmatched junction bases numbered 7, after V lost 8 bases and J lost 7 bases. CDR3 in DNA: TGCGCCAGCTCGAGGACGGGAGGGGAGCAGTACTTC. Encoded protein: CASSRTGGEQYF.

The gene calls are TRBV2 and TRBJ2-1, with a weak D call TRBD2 (6 bases). Germline values: CDR1 SNHLY, CDR2 FYNNEI. V lost 6 bases, J lost 2 bases, and 8 bases lay in between. The CDR3 runs 13 residues. The CDR3 DNA is TGTGCCAGCAGACCTAGCGCCTACAATGAGCAGTTCTTC. It specifies CASRPSAYNEQFF.

This clone came up once. The rearrangement uses TRBV7-9 and TRBJ1-1; D is unresolved. CDR3 length: 12 residues. Trimming left V 7 bases short and J 1 base short, with 7 bases between. The germline V gene encodes CDR1 SEHNR and CDR2 FQNEAQ (reference sequence). The CDR3 DNA follows: TGTGCCAGCAACCCCCCGAACACTGAAGCTTTCTTT. Protein product: CASNPPNTEAFF.

The gene calls are TRBV4-1 and TRBJ1-5, with TRBD1 identical over 7 bases. Per germline, CDR1 MGHRA and CDR2 YSYEKL. This CDR3 contains 16 residues. With 0 bases clipped from V and 4 bases from J, the junction kept 6 bases outside the gene matches. CDR3 in DNA: TGCGCCAGCAGCCAAGAGCAGGGGGTACAAAATCAGCCCCAGCATTTT. Translation: CASSQEQGVQNQPQHF.

The CDR3 here is CASSLAGDRLQETQYF. The CDR3 bases are TGCGCCAGCAGCTTGGCCGGAGACAGGCTTCAAGAGACCCAGTACTTC. The V gene is TRBV5-1, the J gene TRBJ2-5; TRBD1 might be the D (6 bases). V shed 0 bases and J shed 2 bases, with 14 bases lying between them. Germline V CDR1 and CDR2: SGHRS, YFSETQ. CDR3 size: 16 residues.

The V gene is TRBV14, the J gene TRBJ1-1; the D is unclear. CDR3 length: 14 residues. CDR1 and CDR2 from the germline V gene are SGHDN and FVKESK. V lost 2 bases to trimming and J lost 4 bases, with 11 bases between them. CDR3 loop: CASSQNALSTEAFF. The CDR3 nucleotides read TGTGCCAGCAGCCAAAACGCCCTGAGCACTGAAGCTTTCTTT.

The chain links TRBV9 to TRBJ2-3; D unclear. Germline V lookup: CDR1 SGDLS, CDR2 YYNGEE. Deletions cut 4 bases from V and 4 bases from J, with 10 bases between. The CDR3 loop spans 13 amino acids. For the CDR3, the DNA is TGTGCCAGCAGCCCCTTGGGCTCAGATACGCAGTATTTT. It yields the protein CASSPLGSDTQYF.

This clone was found once. The chain links TRBV19 to TRBJ1-5; D remains ambiguous. V lost 5 bases and J lost 7, with 9 bases in between. Germline values: CDR1 LNHDA, CDR2 SQIVND (reference sequence). This CDR3 has 12 amino acids. The CDR3 sequence is CASSEVGQPQHF. In DNA form, the CDR3 reads TGTGCCAGTAGTGAGGTGGGACAGCCCCAGCATTTT.

The chain uses TRBV2 and TRBJ1-2; D not resolved. Germline V gives CDR1 SNHLY, CDR2 FYNNEI. V lost 6 bases and J 4 bases, leaving 18 bases between the germline ends. The CDR3 totals 15 residues. The CDR3 DNA reads TGTGCCAGCAGCCCACAAGCCTCCGGCCGCTATGGCTACACCTTC. This gives the protein CASSPQASGRYGYTF.

V and J are TRBV7-2 and TRBJ2-3; possible D gene TRBD2, 6 bases. The CDR3 covers 14 residues. Trimming removed 2 bases from V and 6 bases from J, with 12 bases in between. Germline V CDR1 and CDR2: SGHTA, FQGNSA. The CDR3 protein is CASSLSLASDTQYF. The DNA for the CDR3 is TGTGCCAGCAGCTTAAGCCTAGCGTCGGATACGCAGTATTTT. Together with reference TRBV7-2 and TRBJ2-3, the CDR3 gives the full variable domain: GAGVSQSPSNKVTEKGKDVELRCDPISGHTALYWYRQSLGQGLEFLIYFQGNSAPDKSGLPSDRFSAERTGGSVSTLTIQRTQQEDSAVYLCASSLSLASDTQYFGPGTRLTVL.

The rearrangement links TRBV11-2 to TRBJ1-1; D is possibly TRBD1 (5 bases). This CDR3 has 14 residues. CDR1 and CDR2 from the germline V gene are SGHAT and FQNNGV. Trimming stripped 2 bases from V and 1 base from J, with 8 bases between. For the CDR3, the DNA is TGTGCCAGCAGCTTACGCAGGGAGAACACTGAAGCTTTCTTT. Translated, it gives CASSLRRENTEAFF.

This chain uses TRBV10-3 with TRBJ2-3, with 11 bases aligning to TRBD2. After removal of 2 bases from V and 0 bases from J, the junction contained 10 bases not matched to a gene. The CDR3 is 19 residues long. Germline CDR1 is ENHRY and CDR2 is SYGVKD. The CDR3 spells CAISEPAGTSGSSTDTQYF. The CDR3 nucleotides read TGTGCCATCAGTGAGCCAGCCGGGACTAGCGGTTCAAGCACAGATACGCAGTATTTT.

This clone appeared once. The V call is TRBV18, the J call TRBJ1-1, with D perhaps TRBD1 (6 bases). Trimming stripped 2 bases from V and 6 bases from J, with 10 bases between. The CDR3 extends over 13 amino acids. In germline, CDR1 is KGHSH, CDR2 LQKENI. The CDR3 nucleotides are TGTGCCAGCTCACCATTGGGGGGCCCTGAAGCTTTCTTT. It yields the protein CASSPLGGPEAFF.

The rearrangement uses TRBV11-2 and TRBJ1-2, with D perhaps matching TRBD1 (6 bases). CDR1 SGHAT and CDR2 FQNNGV come from the germline V gene. The germline V and J ends were trimmed by 4 bases and 3 bases, with 15 bases remaining between them. The CDR3 sequence is 15 residues long. Here the CDR3 DNA reads TGTGCCAGCAGCTCCACACACAGGGCTGACTATGGCTACACCTTC. Protein product: CASSSTHRADYGYTF.

The chain recombines TRBV7-2 with TRBJ2-3, with a weak D call TRBD2 (6 bases). V lost 2 bases and J 2 bases, leaving 11 bases between the germline ends. The CDR3 extends over 15 amino acids. The germline V gene has CDR1 SGHTA and CDR2 FQGNSA. CDR3 amino acids: CASSLHGRDTDTQYF. The CDR3 DNA sequence: TGTGCCAGCAGCTTACATGGGCGGGACACAGATACGCAGTATTTT.

V and J are TRBV10-1 and TRBJ2-7, with 8 nucleotides matching TRBD2. Germline V CDR1 and CDR2: WNHNN, SYGVQD (reference sequence). The junction had 11 bases not matched to a gene; V was cut back by 0 bases and J by 1 base. CDR3 size: 18 residues. In nucleotides, the CDR3 is TGCGCCAGCAGTGAGTCTTTAGGCGCGGGGGGCTCTTCCTACGAGCAGTACTTC. Translated, it gives CASSESLGAGGSSYEQYF.